The 17 T cell receptor beta chains presented below share a single source sample, sequenced in a study of blood T cell repertoires in COVID-19. Here immunoSEQ multiplex PCR was the method, and the copy in TCRdb shows in-frame clones only, minus some. The data show about 37,000 clones, around nine tenths seen once. The sample taken for sequencing was peripheral blood. These receptors were obtained from a man aged 65-85 years with acute or convalescent COVID-19.

The V gene is TRBV7-9, the J gene TRBJ2-5; 12 bases agree with TRBD2. The V gene's germline CDR1 is SEHNR and CDR2 FQNEAQ (reference sequence). J lost 2 bases, V lost 2 bases, and 9 bases had no gene match. This CDR3 is 18 amino acids long. For the CDR3, the DNA is TGTGCCAGCAGCTTAAGAGGGCTAGCGGGGGGGCTGCAAGAGACCCAGTACTTC. As protein: CASSLRGLAGGLQETQYF.

The V gene is TRBV19, the J gene TRBJ1-2; 8 bases are a match to TRBD1. Germline-derived CDR1 and CDR2 are LNHDA and SQIVND (reference sequence). The CDR3 extends over 13 amino acids. The ends lost 6 bases at V and 3 bases at J; junction bases unmatched: 3. The CDR3 nucleotides read TGTGCCAGTAGCGACAGGGGAGACTATGGCTACACCTTC. It specifies CASSDRGDYGYTF.

This chain uses TRBV6-5 with TRBJ1-1; a possible D gene is TRBD1 (5 bases). CDR3 length: 14 amino acids. Per the germline V gene, CDR1 is MNHEY and CDR2 is SVGAGI. V lost 4 bases and J lost 4, with 13 bases in between. The CDR3 loop is CASSSPSRVTEAFF. CDR3 coding DNA: TGTGCCAGCAGTTCCCCCAGCAGGGTCACTGAAGCTTTCTTT.

The J gene is TRBJ2-5, the V gene TRBV5-6; TRBD2 matches 8 bases. J was trimmed by 3 bases and V by 1 base; bases with no gene match: 8. Germline CDR1 reads SGHDT; CDR2 reads YYEEEE. The CDR3 has 16 residues. The CDR3 loop is CASSLRSGGVEETQYF. In DNA, the CDR3 is TGTGCCAGCAGCTTGAGGAGCGGGGGTGTGGAAGAGACCCAGTACTTC.

The rearrangement uses TRBV6-5 and TRBJ1-2; D gene unclear. V gave up 7 bases and J gave up 4 bases, with 7 bases separating them. Germline CDR1 is MNHEY and CDR2 is SVGAGI. This CDR3 spans 11 amino acids. The CDR3 DNA reads TGTGCCAGCACCCCAATCTATGGCTACACCTTC. Amino acids: CASTPIYGYTF.

The chain employs TRBV25-1 and TRBJ2-1, with TRBD1 as a possible D gene (6 bases). Deletions cut 10 bases from V and 6 bases from J, with 13 bases between. CDR1 and CDR2 from the germline V gene are MGHDK and SYGVNS. The CDR3 totals 12 residues. CDR3 protein: CATTGHFNEQFF. CDR3 bases: TGTGCCACCACGGGACACTTCAATGAGCAGTTCTTC.

The chain combines TRBV19 with TRBJ1-4; 7 bases map to TRBD1. V gave up 5 bases and J gave up 5 bases; unmatched junction bases: 8. Germline V gene lookup returns CDR1 LNHDA and CDR2 SQIVND (reference sequence). This CDR3 has 15 residues. CDR3 loop: CASSDRAARNEKLFF. CDR3 nucleotides: TGTGCCAGTAGTGACAGGGCTGCAAGGAATGAAAAACTGTTTTTT.

The J gene is TRBJ2-1, the V gene TRBV10-3, with 10 nucleotides matching TRBD2. V lost 7 bases, J lost 9 bases, and 6 bases stayed unmatched. Looked up from germline, CDR1 is ENHRY and CDR2 is SYGVKD. The CDR3 totals 13 residues. CDR3 sequence: CAIMSGRATEQFF. Written as DNA, the CDR3 is TGTGCCATCATGAGCGGGAGGGCTACTGAGCAGTTCTTC.

The chain has TRBV7-9 and TRBJ2-3, with TRBD2 as a possible D gene (6 bases). This CDR3 contains 15 residues. The germline CDR1 and CDR2 sequences are SEHNR and FQNEAQ (reference sequence). The V gene lost 5 bases and the J gene lost 3 bases, with 15 bases spanning the gap. This CDR3 is CASSKGVGGTDTQYF. CDR3 nucleotide sequence: TGTGCCAGCAGCAAAGGGGTTGGGGGGACAGATACGCAGTATTTT. The full variable domain, in which reference TRBV7-9 and TRBJ2-3 provide the parts outside the CDR3, is DTGVSQNPRHKITKRGQNVTFRCDPISEHNRLYWYRQTLGQGPEFLTYFQNEAQLEKSRLLSDRFSAERPKGSFSTLEIQRTEQGDSAMYLCASSKGVGGTDTQYFGPGTRLTVL.

This chain joins TRBV7-2 and TRBJ1-1; 7 nucleotides match TRBD1. V shed 1 base and J 4 bases; nucleotides not matched to a gene: 9. The CDR3 sequence is 16 residues long. The germline gives CDR1 SGHTA, CDR2 FQGNSA. CDR3 region: CASSLDIRGRGTEAFF. As DNA, the CDR3 is TGTGCCAGCAGCTTAGATATTAGGGGGCGCGGCACTGAAGCTTTCTTT.

The chain joins TRBV7-2 to TRBJ2-2, with D unclear. Trimming removed 3 bases from V and 4 bases from J, with 12 bases in between. CDR1 and CDR2 from the germline V gene are SGHTA and FQGNSA. This CDR3 is built from 15 residues. The DNA for the CDR3 is TGTGCCAGCAGCTTGGTCGTACGAGTCACCGGGGAGCTGTTTTTT. It translates to CASSLVVRVTGELFF.

The chain has TRBV7-8 and TRBJ1-5, with 9 positions matching TRBD1. V trimming: 5 bases; J trimming: 3 bases; junction bases outside the gene matches: 8. Per germline, CDR1 SGHVS and CDR2 FQNEAQ. The CDR3 contains 16 residues. CDR3 amino acids: CASSDQTGGFNQPQHF. CDR3 coding DNA: TGTGCCAGCAGCGACCAAACAGGGGGCTTCAATCAGCCCCAGCATTTT.

The chain uses TRBV6-5 and TRBJ2-5; 14 bases agree with TRBD2. The ends lost 5 bases at V and 5 bases at J; junction bases unmatched: 4. CDR1 MNHEY and CDR2 SVGAGI come from the germline V gene. The CDR3 spans 15 residues. In nucleotides, the CDR3 is TGTGCCAGCAGTCAATGGACTAGCGGGAGGGAGACCCAGTACTTC. It yields the protein CASSQWTSGRETQYF.

This chain joins TRBV5-1 and TRBJ2-2, with 7 bases that match TRBD1. Germline V lookup: CDR1 SGHRS, CDR2 YFSETQ. This CDR3 comprises 16 residues. V was clipped by 4 bases and J by 1 base; unmatched bases: 7. Written as DNA, the CDR3 is TGCGCCAGCAGCCTCGGGACAGACTGGAACACCGGGGAGCTGTTTTTT. Encoded protein: CASSLGTDWNTGELFF.

The gene calls are TRBV7-2 and TRBJ2-3, with a tentative D call TRBD1 (5 bases). This CDR3 spans 14 amino acids. Germline lookup yields CDR1 SGHTA and CDR2 FQGNSA. Trimming left V 1 base short and J 3 bases short, with 8 bases between. This chain's CDR3 is CASSLVAGTDTQYF. In DNA form, the CDR3 reads TGTGCCAGCAGCTTAGTAGCAGGGACAGATACGCAGTATTTT.

The chain has TRBV30 and TRBJ1-5; TRBD1 might be the D (5 bases). This CDR3 contains 14 residues. The V end lost 0 bases, the J end lost 3 bases, and 9 bases lay between the germline ends. CDR1 and CDR2 (germline): GTSNPN, SVGIG (reference sequence). CDR3 DNA sequence: TGTGCCTGGAGTGTACCAGGGTTCAATCAGCCCCAGCATTTT. Its protein product is CAWSVPGFNQPQHF.

The chain recombines TRBV7-2 with TRBJ2-3; tentative D call: TRBD2 (6 bases). V gave up 6 bases and J gave up 6 bases, with 22 bases separating them. The CDR3 consists of 16 residues. Germline CDR1 SGHTA, CDR2 FQGNSA. The CDR3 DNA reads TGTGCCAGCAGTCGACGGGCTAGCGCCCCGGGTGATACGCAGTATTTT. Its protein is CASSRRASAPGDTQYF.